This T cell receptor beta chain was sequenced for a study of cytomegalovirus exposure and HLA in healthy donors. The primer mix had 60 Vbeta and 13 Jbeta primers. Assay used: immunoSEQ multiplex PCR; TCRdb lists only in-frame clones, some missing. The table lists tens of thousands of clones, with approximately 5.1% in the top ten. Per germline, CDR1 LNHNV and CDR2 YYDKDF (reference sequence). The germline V and J ends were trimmed by 2 bases and 5 bases, with 10 bases remaining between them. The CDR3 is 13 amino acids. The specimen was PBMCs. The sequence was obtained from a man aged 30-40 years in good health and CMV-seropositive. This chain uses TRBV15 with TRBJ2-7; perhaps TRBD1 as D (6 bases). CDR3 coding DNA: TGTGCCACCAGCAGAAACAGGGCCAACGAGCAGTACTTC. Its translation: CATSRNRANEQYF.